A single sample gave rise to the 20 T cell receptor beta chains below, sequenced in a study of CD8+ T cells in alopecia areata. Treatment meaning: oral pan-JAK inhibitor, 5-10 mg twice daily. Following extraction, RNA underwent reverse transcription to cDNA, which served as the sequencing template. Assay used: immunoSEQ multiplex PCR; TCRdb lists only in-frame clones, some missing. The sample shows 150,000 to 250,000 clones, around 56% of them seen only once. Sequenced material: CD4+ T cells sorted from blood, taken at week 4, from a patient treated with tofacitinib. Source of these receptors: a human donor with alopecia areata.

This clone was counted many times. J is TRBJ2-3 and V is TRBV4-2; a weak D match, TRBD1 (5 bases). The CDR3 totals 15 residues. The germline V gene encodes CDR1 LGHNA and CDR2 YNFKEQ. Trimming took off 4 bases at V and 0 bases at J, with 11 bases between the two ends. The CDR3 is CASSPRTGSTDTQYF. For the CDR3, the DNA is TGTGCCAGCAGCCCCCGTACAGGCAGCACAGATACGCAGTATTTT.

This chain joins TRBV30 and TRBJ1-5, with unresolved D. Trimming pared 0 bases from V and 8 bases from J, leaving 8 bases between. Per the germline V gene, CDR1 is GTSNPN and CDR2 is SVGIG (reference sequence). The CDR3 has 12 residues. The CDR3 coding sequence is TGTGCCTGGAGTGTCGGGTGGGAGCCCCAGCATTTT. It encodes CAWSVGWEPQHF. The variable domain in full, with the rest retrieved from reference TRBV30 and TRBJ1-5, is SQTIHQWPATLVQPVGSPLSLECTVEGTSNPNLYWYRQAAGRGLQLLFYSVGIGQISSEVPQNLSASRPQDRQFILSSKKLLLSDSGFYLCAWSVGWEPQHFGDGTRLSIL.

The chain employs TRBV25-1 and TRBJ1-6; D possibly corresponds to TRBD1 (6 bases). The CDR3 consists of 15 residues. Germline loops: CDR1 MGHDK, CDR2 SYGVNS. Deletions cut 6 bases from V and 4 bases from J, with 13 bases between. CDR3 in amino acids: CASRANRDYNSPLHF. CDR3 coding DNA: TGTGCCAGCAGAGCTAACAGGGATTATAATTCACCCCTCCACTTT.

The chain joins TRBV10-3 to TRBJ1-1; the D gene is possibly TRBD1 (5 bases). Trimming took 6 bases from V and 2 from J, leaving 13 bases between them. The CDR3 loop spans 14 amino acids. The germline V gene encodes CDR1 ENHRY and CDR2 SYGVKD. CDR3 region: CAIRTRQLNTEAFF. The CDR3 coding sequence is TGTGCCATCAGAACTAGACAGTTAAACACTGAAGCTTTCTTT.

This clone came up once. V gene TRBV30 combines with J gene TRBJ2-1; a weak D match, TRBD2 (6 bases). Between the trimmed V and J ends, which lost 2 bases and 4 bases, there was a span of 12 bases. Germline loops: CDR1 GTSNPN, CDR2 SVGIG (reference sequence). The length of the CDR3 is 14 residues. Here the CDR3 reads CAWSRLRGYNEQFF. CDR3 in DNA: TGTGCCTGGAGTCGACTGCGGGGATACAATGAGCAGTTCTTC.

The chain combines TRBV11-3 with TRBJ2-1, with 9 nucleotides matching TRBD2. The junction had 6 bases not matched to a gene; V was cut back by 5 bases and J by 4 bases. The CDR3 length is 15 residues. CDR1 SGHNT and CDR2 YENEEA come from the germline V gene. CDR3 nucleotides: TGTGCCAGCAGCACCAGACTAGCGGCATACAATGAGCAGTTCTTC. Its translation: CASSTRLAAYNEQFF.

The chain carries TRBV4-1 and TRBJ1-2, with 9 bases fitting TRBD1. The germline CDR1 and CDR2 sequences are MGHRA and YSYEKL. The CDR3 runs to 15 residues. V shed 3 bases, J shed 2 bases, and the junction held 4 bases outside the gene matches. CDR3 in amino acids: CASSQPGTGNYGYTF. CDR3 in DNA: TGCGCCAGCAGCCAGCCCGGGACAGGGAACTATGGCTACACCTTC.

V and J are TRBV25-1 and TRBJ2-7, with D possibly being TRBD2 (5 bases). The CDR3 loop spans 14 amino acids. V was clipped by 5 bases and J by 0 bases, with 11 bases between them. Looked up from germline, CDR1 is MGHDK and CDR2 is SYGVNS. CDR3: CASSRRQDSYEQYF. As DNA, the CDR3 is TGTGCCAGCAGTAGGAGGCAGGACTCCTACGAGCAGTACTTC.

This rearrangement joins TRBV18 to TRBJ1-6; no definite D call. The V end lost 2 bases, the J end lost 8 bases, and 10 bases lay between the germline ends. Germline CDR1 reads KGHSH; CDR2 reads LQKENI. The CDR3 length is 14 residues. CDR3 coding DNA: TGTGCCAGCTCACCAACCGGTGGGGATTCACCCCTCCACTTT. Its translation: CASSPTGGDSPLHF.

In DNA, the CDR3 is TGTGCCAGCAGTGAAGGGGGGTTCGTAGATGGCTACACCTTC. Protein: CASSEGGFVDGYTF. The J gene is TRBJ1-2, the V gene TRBV25-1; TRBD1 might be the D (5 bases). CDR3 length equals 14 residues. CDR1 and CDR2 (germline): MGHDK, SYGVNS. V was pared by 2 bases and J by 6 bases, with 13 bases between.

V is TRBV29-1 and J is TRBJ1-1, with a weak D call TRBD1 (5 bases). Between the trimmed V and J ends, which lost 4 bases and 0 bases, there was a span of 15 bases. Germline V gene data show CDR1 as SQVTM and CDR2 as ANQGSEA. The length of the CDR3 is 15 residues. DNA of the CDR3: TGCAGCGTTGTGGGCAGGGTTACGATGAACACTGAAGCTTTCTTT. This sequence encodes CSVVGRVTMNTEAFF. The full variable domain, its missing parts supplied by reference TRBV29-1 and TRBJ1-1, is SAVISQKPSRDICQRGTSLTIQCQVDSQVTMMFWYRQQPGQSLTLIATANQGSEATYESGFVIDKFPISRPNLTFSTLTVSNMSPEDSSIYLCSVVGRVTMNTEAFFGQGTRLTVV.

This chain uses TRBV9 with TRBJ2-7, with D tentatively TRBD1 or TRBD2 (5 bases each). Trimming shortened V by 2 bases and J by 3 bases, and 9 bases separated the two germline ends. Germline V gene data show CDR1 as SGDLS and CDR2 as YYNGEE. The length of the CDR3 is 13 residues. CDR3 DNA sequence: TGTGCCAGCAGCGTCAGGGACGGCTACGAGCAGTACTTC. It specifies CASSVRDGYEQYF.

The genes are TRBV4-3 and TRBJ1-5; D ambiguous. The CDR3 extends over 15 amino acids. The germline CDR1 and CDR2 sequences are LGHNA and YSLEER. The germline V and J ends were trimmed by 4 bases and 5 bases, with 15 bases remaining between them. The CDR3 is CASSLSLSNHQPQHF. The CDR3, as DNA: TGCGCCAGCAGCCTCAGCCTCAGCAACCATCAGCCCCAGCATTTT.

The rearrangement joins TRBV18 to TRBJ2-2; D gene unclear. Germline CDR1 KGHSH, CDR2 LQKENI. This CDR3 has 15 amino acids. Deletions cut 3 bases from V and 0 bases from J, with 8 bases between. CDR3 sequence (DNA): TGTGCCAGCTCACCTTTTGAAGCGAACACCGGGGAGCTGTTTTTT. This translates into CASSPFEANTGELFF.

This chain uses TRBV15 with TRBJ1-2, with D hard to call. Germline V gene data show CDR1 as LNHNV and CDR2 as YYDKDF (reference sequence). Trimming pared 0 bases from V and 4 bases from J, leaving 12 bases between. CDR3 length: 15 residues. The CDR3 region is CATSRDPQALYGYTF. CDR3 DNA sequence: TGTGCCACCAGCAGAGATCCGCAGGCCCTCTATGGCTACACCTTC.

This clone has a single count. This chain joins TRBV29-1 and TRBJ1-1; D is perhaps TRBD1 (6 bases). The CDR3 consists of 12 residues. The V gene lost 5 bases and the J gene lost 4 bases, with 11 bases spanning the gap. Germline CDR1 SQVTM, CDR2 ANQGSEA. Written as DNA, the CDR3 is TGCAGCGTTAGGGGGTTCGTCACTGAAGCTTTCTTT. Translation: CSVRGFVTEAFF.

The rearrangement links TRBV2 to TRBJ2-3; D gene uncertain. Deletions cut 8 bases from V and 4 bases from J, with 10 bases between. Germline CDR1 reads SNHLY; CDR2 reads FYNNEI. This CDR3 contains 12 residues. The chain's CDR3 is CASGALPDTQYF. The CDR3 region has the DNA TGTGCCAGCGGTGCCCTCCCAGATACGCAGTATTTT.

This clone was recorded a few times. This sample also contains other DNA sequences that code for the same CDR3. The V gene is TRBV29-1, the J gene TRBJ2-5; no firm D call. Trimming took off 1 base at V and 4 bases at J, with 1 base between the two ends. CDR1 is SQVTM, CDR2 ANQGSEA, per germline. There are 10 residues in the CDR3. The CDR3 here is CSVEVETQYF. CDR3 DNA: TGCAGCGTTGAAGTAGAGACCCAGTACTTC.

This clone was picked up a small number of times. The CDR3 coding sequence is TGTGCCAGCAGCGGGACAGGGGGCACAGATACGCAGTATTTT. This gives the protein CASSGTGGTDTQYF. This rearrangement joins TRBV27 to TRBJ2-3; 10 nucleotides align to TRBD1. This CDR3 region has 14 residues. Germline CDR1 and CDR2: MNHEY and SMNVEV (reference sequence). The J segment lost 1 base and the V segment lost 6 bases, leaving 1 base of the junction unmatched.

V gene TRBV5-4 combines with J gene TRBJ2-7, with unresolved D. This CDR3 has 11 amino acids. V dropped 2 bases and J dropped 11 bases, with 11 bases sitting between them. Germline V lookup: CDR1 SGHNT, CDR2 YYREEE (reference sequence). This CDR3 reads CASSFSTKEYF. CDR3 coding DNA: TGTGCCAGCAGCTTCAGTACAAAGGAGTACTTC.